These 13 T cell receptor beta chains were all obtained from the same sample, sequenced in a study of T-cell reconstitution after alpha-beta-depleted transplantation in children. TCRbeta library preparation incorporated unique molecular identifiers. TCRdb re-derived calls from the PCR reads in MiXCR, one entry per CDR3 protein. Among 600,000 to 700,000 distinct CDR3 sequences listed, around 13% were seen once. Sequencing was performed on PBMCs, taken before TCRalphabeta/CD19-depleted stem cell transplant. Receptors were obtained from a girl aged 2 to 10 with congenital amegakaryocytic thrombocytopenia, due to receive a stem cell transplant.

This clonotype was detected ten times or more. V and J are TRBV7-8 and TRBJ2-3, with 7 nucleotides matching TRBD1. The CDR3 has 16 residues. The V segment lost 2 bases and the J segment 1 base; nucleotides outside the gene matches: 6. CDR1 is SGHVS, CDR2 FQNEAQ, per germline. The CDR3 protein is CASSLTTTGRTDTQYF. The CDR3 DNA reads as TGTGCCAGCAGCTTAACTACGACAGGGCGCACAGATACGCAGTATTTT.

The table lists this clonotype with many counts. This rearrangement joins TRBV6-1 to TRBJ1-6; TRBD1 might be the D (5 bases). Germline V gives CDR1 MNHNS, CDR2 SASEGT. Trimming took off 9 bases at V and 8 bases at J, with 17 bases between the two ends. CDR3 length: 14 amino acids. CDR3 region: CASLGASADSPLHF. The CDR3, as DNA: TGTGCCAGTCTAGGGGCAAGTGCGGATTCACCCCTCCACTTT.

This rearrangement joins TRBV15 to TRBJ1-5; no firm D call. This CDR3 contains 14 residues. CDR1 LNHNV and CDR2 YYDKDF come from the germline V gene (reference sequence). V was cut by 0 bases and J by 2 bases, with 5 bases left in between. In DNA, the CDR3 is TGTGCCACCAGCAGAGATGTGGGCAATCAGCCCCAGCATTTT. This encodes CATSRDVGNQPQHF.

V gene TRBV12-3 or TRBV12-4 combines with J gene TRBJ2-3, with D unresolved. V was clipped by 5 bases and J by 5 bases, with 17 bases between them. This CDR3 has 15 amino acids. The CDR3 loop reads CASSLHLGWGDTQYF. The CDR3 DNA reads as TGTGCCAGCAGTCTCCACCTCGGTTGGGGAGATACGCAGTATTTT.

This clonotype was seen many times. V gene TRBV20-1 combines with J gene TRBJ1-1; unclear D gene. From germline, CDR1 is DFQATT and CDR2 SNEGSKA (reference sequence). Trimming left V 3 bases short and J 4 bases short, with 12 bases between. The CDR3 totals 13 residues. CDR3 bases: TGCAGTGCTAGCTTGTCGGGCGGCACTGAAGCTTTCTTT. This gives the protein CSASLSGGTEAFF.

This clonotype was counted ten times or more. The V and J genes are TRBV20-1 and TRBJ2-1; the D is unclear. This CDR3 is 13 amino acids long. Germline-derived CDR1 and CDR2 are DFQATT and SNEGSKA (reference sequence). CDR3 amino acids: CSSNELRGNEQFF. In nucleotides, the CDR3 is TGCAGCTCCAATGAGCTAAGAGGCAATGAGCAGTTCTTC.

This clonotype was seen ten or more times. This chain connects TRBV20-1 to TRBJ1-2; tentatively, D is TRBD1 (6 bases). This CDR3 has 14 amino acids. The V gene's germline CDR1 is DFQATT and CDR2 SNEGSKA (reference sequence). Between the trimmed V and J ends, which lost 4 bases and 8 bases, there was a span of 20 bases. CDR3 nucleotides: TGCAGTGCTACCCGGACAGCGGATATAGGGGGCTACACCTTC. Translation gives CSATRTADIGGYTF.

This clonotype was detected ten times or more. The J gene is TRBJ1-6, the V gene TRBV6-4; TRBD1 aligns across 11 bases. The CDR3 totals 15 residues. Germline CDR1 reads MRHNA; CDR2 reads SNTAGT. Germline trimming cut 3 bases from V and 10 bases from J; bases unmatched to any gene: 5. The CDR3, as DNA: TGTGCCAGCAGTGAGGGACAGGGGGGAGGCTCACCCCTCCACTTT. Translation gives CASSEGQGGGSPLHF.

This clonotype was seen repeatedly, ten times or more. V gene TRBV29-1 combines with J gene TRBJ1-1; the D is unclear. With 6 bases removed from V and 1 base from J, the gap between germline ends came to 9 bases. This CDR3 is 12 amino acids long. CDR1 is SQVTM and CDR2 is ANQGSEA in the germline V gene. The CDR3 DNA reads TGCAGCGTCCTAGGACCGAACACTGAAGCTTTCTTT. Translation gives CSVLGPNTEAFF.

This clonotype was seen a few times. The rearrangement links TRBV18 to TRBJ2-2, with 8 bases aligning to TRBD2. This CDR3 comprises 17 residues. Germline V gene sequence: CDR1 KGHSH, CDR2 LQKENI. V gave up 4 bases and J gave up 2 bases; unmatched junction bases: 9. The CDR3 is CASSRIAGPSNTGELFF. As DNA, the CDR3 is TGTGCCAGCTCACGCATAGCGGGGCCCTCCAACACCGGGGAGCTGTTTTTT.

The CDR3 loop reads CSARYRGDGPQHF. The CDR3 DNA sequence: TGCAGTGCTAGATATCGGGGGGACGGGCCCCAGCATTTT. The V call is TRBV20-1, the J call TRBJ1-5; tentative D call: TRBD1 (5 bases). Trimming took 2 bases from V and 9 from J, leaving 14 bases between them. Germline CDR1 DFQATT, CDR2 SNEGSKA (reference sequence). The CDR3 runs to 13 residues.

This clonotype was seen ten or more times. V usage is TRBV15 and J usage is TRBJ2-1; possible D gene TRBD1, 5 bases. The CDR3 has 14 residues. Trimming removed 1 base from V and 5 bases from J, with 9 bases in between. Looked up from germline, CDR1 is LNHNV and CDR2 is YYDKDF (reference sequence). CDR3 sequence: CATSRGWTNNEQFF. DNA for the CDR3: TGTGCCACCAGCAGAGGATGGACAAACAATGAGCAGTTCTTC.

In its sample, this clonotype was seen many times. The genes are TRBV28 and TRBJ2-1; 8 positions match TRBD2. Per germline, CDR1 MDHEN and CDR2 SYDVKM. With 1 base clipped from V and 13 bases from J, the junction kept 9 bases outside the gene matches. The CDR3 is 14 amino acids. The CDR3 DNA follows: TGTGCCAGCAGTTTATCCAGCCATAGCGGGGAACAGTTCTTC. Protein: CASSLSSHSGEQFF. Variable domain in full (rest from reference TRBV28 and TRBJ2-1): DVKVTQSSRYLVKRTGEKVFLECVQDMDHENMFWYRQDPGLGLRLIYFSYDVKMKEKGDIPEGYSVSREKKERFSLILESASTNQTSMYLCASSLSSHSGEQFFGPGTRLTVL.